This T cell receptor beta chain stems from a study of OX40 agonist ivuxolimab in advanced cancers. Study at large: Antecedent anti-PD-1, anti-PD-L1 or anti-CTLA-4 therapy was permissible, with roughly 36% having received some. Study findings and constraints: In a subset of nonresponders, normalized T-cell clonal expansion was also low. Dose levels from 0.1 to 3.0 mg/kg saw CD4+ and CD8+ blood T cells expand clonally by week 6.

This CDR3 is built from 12 residues. V lost 0 bases to trimming and J lost 8 bases, with 10 bases between them. Germline V gene lookup returns CDR1 GTSNPN and CDR2 SVGIG (reference sequence). With regard to this clone: What it recognizes is unknown.

Sequencing used immunoSEQ multiplex PCR; TCRdb keeps in-frame clones, though not all of them. Seen here are just under 85,000 clones, 70% to 90% observed once, and the top ten hold more than 0.7%. Excluded were patients having autoimmune disease history or systemic immunosuppression. The sequenced sample was CD4+ or CD8+ T cells sorted from blood, obtained in a trial of the OX40 agonist ivuxolimab. The rearrangement joins TRBV30 to TRBJ1-1, with unresolved D. The receptor comes from an adult with an advanced solid tumor such as melanoma, head and neck, liver or kidney cancer. The CDR3 here is CAWSVLGLEAFF. The CDR3 DNA reads TGTGCCTGGAGTGTATTGGGATTGGAAGCTTTCTTT.